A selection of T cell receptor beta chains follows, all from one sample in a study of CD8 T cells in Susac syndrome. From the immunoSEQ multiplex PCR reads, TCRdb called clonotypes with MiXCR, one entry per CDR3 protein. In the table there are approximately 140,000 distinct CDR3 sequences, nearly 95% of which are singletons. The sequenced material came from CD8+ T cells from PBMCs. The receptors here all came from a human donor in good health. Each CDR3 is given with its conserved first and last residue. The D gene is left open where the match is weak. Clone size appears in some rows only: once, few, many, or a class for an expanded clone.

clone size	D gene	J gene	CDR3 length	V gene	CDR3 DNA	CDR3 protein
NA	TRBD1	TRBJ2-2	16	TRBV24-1	TGTGCCACCAGTGATTCCGGGACAGGGGTTACCGGGGAGCTGTTTTTT	CATSDSGTGVTGELFF
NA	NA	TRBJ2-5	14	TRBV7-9	TGTGCCAGCAGCTTAGTCGGTAGGGAAGAGACCCAGTACTTC	CASSLVGREETQYF
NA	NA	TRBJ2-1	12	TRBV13	TGTGCCAGCAGCTTAGTGGTCAATGAGCAGTTCTTC	CASSLVVNEQFF
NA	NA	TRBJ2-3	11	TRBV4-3	TGCGCCAGCAGCCAACGGGATACGCAGTATTTT	CASSQRDTQYF
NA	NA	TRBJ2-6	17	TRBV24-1	TGTGCCACCAGTCCGGGACAACCTAGCTCTGGGGCCAACGTCCTGACTTTC	CATSPGQPSSGANVLTF
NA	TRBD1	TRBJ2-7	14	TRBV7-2	TGTGCCAGCAGCTTATCGACAGGGTACTACGAGCAGTACTTC	CASSLSTGYYEQYF
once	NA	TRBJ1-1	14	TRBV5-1	TGCGCCAGCAGCGCTGCCCCGAAGGGAACTGAAGCTTTCTTT	CASSAAPKGTEAFF
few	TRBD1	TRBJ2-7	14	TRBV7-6	TGTGCCAGCAGCCCCGGGACAGGGGGCTTCGAGCAGTACTTC	CASSPGTGGFEQYF
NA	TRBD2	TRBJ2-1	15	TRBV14	TGTGCCAGCAGCCACGGGACTAGCGGGAGAGATGAGCAGTTCTTC	CASSHGTSGRDEQFF
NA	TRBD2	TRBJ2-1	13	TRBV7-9	TGTGCCAGCCGACTAGCGGGAGTAGATGAGCAGTTCTTC	CASRLAGVDEQFF
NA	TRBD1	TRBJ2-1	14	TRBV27	TGTGCCAGCAACCCATGGGGACAGGCCAATGAGCAGTTCTTC	CASNPWGQANEQFF
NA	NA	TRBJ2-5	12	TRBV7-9	TGTGCCAGCAGCCCCCCGGACGAGACCCAGTACTTC	CASSPPDETQYF
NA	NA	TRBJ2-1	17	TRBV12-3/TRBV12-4	TGTGCCAGCAGTCCCCAGCTCTACTCGGACACCCACAATGAGCAGTTCTTC	CASSPQLYSDTHNEQFF
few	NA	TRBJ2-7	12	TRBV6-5	TGTGCCAGCAGTTACAGATCAGGCGAGCAGTACTTC	CASSYRSGEQYF
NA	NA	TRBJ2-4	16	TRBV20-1	TGCAGTGCTAGTGATGGGTGGCAGGGAACCAAAAACATTCAGTACTTC	CSASDGWQGTKNIQYF
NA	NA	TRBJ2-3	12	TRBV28	TGTGCCAGCAGTCGCCCTGGGGATACGCAGTATTTT	CASSRPGDTQYF
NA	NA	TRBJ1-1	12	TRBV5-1	TGCGCCAGCAAGCTTTTGGACACTGAAGCTTTCTTT	CASKLLDTEAFF
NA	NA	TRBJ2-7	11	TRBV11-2	TGTGCCAGCAGCTTGCCCCACGAGCAGTACTTC	CASSLPHEQYF
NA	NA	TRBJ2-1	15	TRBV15	TGTGCCACCAGCCGGGAAATACTTTCGTACAATGAGCAGTTCTTC	CATSREILSYNEQFF
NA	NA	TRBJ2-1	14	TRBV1	TGCACCGCGACTAGCGCAACGAATAGCGATGAGCAGTTCTTC	CTATSATNSDEQFF
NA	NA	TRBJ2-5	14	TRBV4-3	TGCGCCAGCAGCCAAGATCGGTGGAGAGAGACCCAGTACTTC	CASSQDRWRETQYF
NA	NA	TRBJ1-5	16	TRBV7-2	TGTGCCAGCAGCTTAGAGGGGGGGTTTGGGGATCAGCCCCAGCATTTT	CASSLEGGFGDQPQHF
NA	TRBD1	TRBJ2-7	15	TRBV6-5	TGTGCCAGCAGTTACTCCCTGACAGGGGGGCACGAGCAGTACTTC	CASSYSLTGGHEQYF
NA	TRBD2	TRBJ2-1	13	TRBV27	TGTGCCAGCAGATTCCCTAGCGGGATGCAGCAGTTCTTC	CASRFPSGMQQFF
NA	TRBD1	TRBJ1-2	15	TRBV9	TGTGCCAGCAGCGTAGAAGGTCAGGGGGGATATGGCTACACCTTC	CASSVEGQGGYGYTF
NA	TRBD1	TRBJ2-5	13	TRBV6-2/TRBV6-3	TGTGCCAGCAGCAGATCGGACAGGGAGACCCAGTACTTC	CASSRSDRETQYF
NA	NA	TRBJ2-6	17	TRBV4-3	TGCGCCAGCAGCCAAGATCCAGGTGGGAATGGGGCCAACGTCCTGACTTTC	CASSQDPGGNGANVLTF
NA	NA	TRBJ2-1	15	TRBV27	TGTGCCAGCAGTTTATACGAGACTAGAGGCAATGAGCAGTTCTTC	CASSLYETRGNEQFF
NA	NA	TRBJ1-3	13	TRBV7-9	TGTGCCAGCAGCTTGGGCGGTGAGAACACCATATATTTT	CASSLGGENTIYF
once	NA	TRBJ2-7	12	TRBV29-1	TGCAGCGGGTGGACGGAGGGCTACGAGCAGTACTTC	CSGWTEGYEQYF
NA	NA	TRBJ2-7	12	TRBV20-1	TGCAGTGGCGTCTCGGGGGATTACGAGCAGTACTTC	CSGVSGDYEQYF
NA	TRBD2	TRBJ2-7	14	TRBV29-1	TGCAGCGTTGAAACTGGAGCGGGAGAAAACGAGCAGTACTTC	CSVETGAGENEQYF
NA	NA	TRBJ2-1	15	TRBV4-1	TGCGCCAGCAGCCACCAGGAAAGCTCCTACAATGAGCAGTTCTTC	CASSHQESSYNEQFF
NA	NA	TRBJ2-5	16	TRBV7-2	TGTGCCAGCAGCGTCATCGCGGGAACCCTCCCGCAGACCCAGTACTTC	CASSVIAGTLPQTQYF
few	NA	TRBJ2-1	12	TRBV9	TGTGCCAGCAGCCCTGGGGATGATGAGCAGTTCTTC	CASSPGDDEQFF
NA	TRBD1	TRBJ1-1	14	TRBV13	TGTGCCAGCAGCTTACCCGACAGGGCCACTGAAGCTTTCTTT	CASSLPDRATEAFF
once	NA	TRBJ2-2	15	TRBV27	TGTGCCAGCAGCCAGAGGACAGTACGGACCGGGGAGCTGTTTTTT	CASSQRTVRTGELFF
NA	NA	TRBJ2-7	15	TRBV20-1	TGCAGTGCTCCCTTCCACGAGGGACGGAGATACGAGCAGTACTTC	CSAPFHEGRRYEQYF
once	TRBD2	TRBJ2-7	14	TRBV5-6	TGTGCCAGCAGCTTCCGTAGCGGGAGGGACGAGCAGTACTTC	CASSFRSGRDEQYF
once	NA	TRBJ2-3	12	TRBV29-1	TGCAGCGGACGGTCTAGCACAGATACGCAGTATTTT	CSGRSSTDTQYF
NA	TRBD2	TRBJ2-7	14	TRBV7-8	TGTGCCAGCAGCCACGGGACTACCAAAACCGAGCAGTACTTC	CASSHGTTKTEQYF
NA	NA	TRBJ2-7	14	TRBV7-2	TGTGCCAGCAGCTTAGGCGAGATCGTCTACGAGCAGTACTTC	CASSLGEIVYEQYF
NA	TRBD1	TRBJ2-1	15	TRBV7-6	TGTGCCAGCAGCTCCGGGACAGGGGGCAGAAATGAGCAGTTCTTC	CASSSGTGGRNEQFF
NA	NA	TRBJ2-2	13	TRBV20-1	TGCAGTGCTGGCCCAAGGACCGCACGGGAGCTGTTTTTT	CSAGPRTARELFF
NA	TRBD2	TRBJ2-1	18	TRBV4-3	TGCGCCAGCAGCCAAGACCTTTTAGCGGGAGGGCCGAGGGGTGAGCAGTTCTTC	CASSQDLLAGGPRGEQFF
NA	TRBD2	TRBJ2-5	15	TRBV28	TGTGCCAGCAGTTTAGGGGCTAGCGGTACGGAGACCCAGTACTTC	CASSLGASGTETQYF
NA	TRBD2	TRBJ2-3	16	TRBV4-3	TGCGCCAGCAGCCAGCTAGCGGGACGCTTCACAGATACGCAGTATTTT	CASSQLAGRFTDTQYF
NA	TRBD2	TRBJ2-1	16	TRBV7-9	TGTGCCAGCAGCGGAGCGACTAGCGGGCGTTACAATGAGCAGTTCTTC	CASSGATSGRYNEQFF
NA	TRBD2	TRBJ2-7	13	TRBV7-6	TGTGCCAGCGTAGCGGGAGGGAATTACGAGCAGTACTTC	CASVAGGNYEQYF
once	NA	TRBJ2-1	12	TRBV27	TGTGCCAGCAGTTCCTCGTTTCCTGAGCAGTTCTTC	CASSSSFPEQFF
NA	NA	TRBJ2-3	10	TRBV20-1	TGCAGTGCTCAGACAGATACGCAGTATTTT	CSAQTDTQYF
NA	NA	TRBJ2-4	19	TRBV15	TGTGCCACCAGCAGAGATCTCGGAGACAGAAGCATAGCCAAAAACATTCAGTACTTC	CATSRDLGDRSIAKNIQYF
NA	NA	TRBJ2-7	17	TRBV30	TGTGCCTGGAGCCTCCCAAGGGGGAGCGGGACTTCCTACGAGCAGTACTTC	CAWSLPRGSGTSYEQYF
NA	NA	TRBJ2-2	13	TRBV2	TGTGCCAGCAGTGAAGGGGTCACCGGGGAGCTGTTTTTT	CASSEGVTGELFF
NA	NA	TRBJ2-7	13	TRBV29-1	TGCAGCGGAGTGGACGGGAGCTCCTACGAGCAGTACTTC	CSGVDGSSYEQYF